This TCR beta chain was found in a study of CD8 T cells in ankylosing spondylitis. V lost 0 bases, J lost 4 bases, and 13 bases lay in between. Germline CDR1 and CDR2: SGHRS and YFSETQ. The CDR3 extends over 15 amino acids. TCRdb reanalysed the 5' RACE reads using MiXCR and keeps one entry per CDR3 protein. This sample has roughly 150,000 distinct CDR3 sequences; under 35% occur once, and the top ten carry 4.5% to 6%. This clonotype was seen at least ten times. The sample taken for sequencing was synovial fluid, either unsorted or a sorted T cell fraction (not recorded which). The rearrangement joins TRBV5-1 to TRBJ1-1; weak D call: TRBD1 (5 bases). This sequence was found in a male donor with ankylosing spondylitis. The CDR3 is CASSLALGASTEAFF. The CDR3 DNA reads as TGCGCCAGCAGCTTGGCATTAGGGGCAAGCACTGAAGCTTTCTTT.